The rows below give T cell receptor beta chains drawn from one sample of a study of cytomegalovirus exposure and HLA in healthy donors. TCRdb keeps only in-frame clones here, not all; method: immunoSEQ multiplex PCR. The table shows roughly 130,000 clones, with about 72% occurring only once. What was sequenced was PBMCs. These receptors came from a man aged 25 to 45 in good health and CMV-seropositive. The CDR3 runs from the conserved cysteine through the conserved F or W. D genes are given only for firm matches. A row's size may be missing; if present it is once, few, many or a size class.

size: once; D: -; J: TRBJ1-5; V: TRBV6-5; CDR3: CASSYNGRQNQPQHF; DNA: TGTGCCAGCAGTTACAATGGCAGGCAGAATCAGCCCCAGCATTTT
size: -; D: TRBD2; J: TRBJ2-1; V: TRBV5-1; CDR3: CASSFGGGSFYNEQFF; DNA: TGCGCCAGCAGCTTCGGGGGGGGGTCGTTCTACAATGAGCAGTTCTTC
size: -; D: TRBD1; J: TRBJ1-1; V: TRBV14; CDR3: CASSQDVGQEAFF; DNA: TGTGCCAGCAGCCAAGACGTGGGACAGGAAGCTTTCTTT
size: -; D: -; J: TRBJ1-2; V: TRBV7-2; CDR3: CASSWDKYGHTF; DNA: TGTGCCAGCAGCTGGGACAAATATGGCCACACCTTC
size: few; D: TRBD1; J: TRBJ2-1; V: TRBV28; CDR3: CATLPGTEINNEQFF; DNA: TGTGCCACCCTGCCCGGGACAGAGATAAACAATGAGCAGTTCTTC
size: -; D: -; J: TRBJ1-5; V: TRBV6-5; CDR3: CASRKLGGSNQPQHF; DNA: TGTGCCAGCAGAAAGTTGGGGGGGAGCAATCAGCCCCAGCATTTT
size: -; D: -; J: TRBJ1-1; V: TRBV2; CDR3: CASSGFGWGGNTEAFF; DNA: TGTGCCAGCAGTGGGTTCGGTTGGGGGGGAAACACTGAAGCTTTCTTT
size: -; D: -; J: TRBJ2-1; V: TRBV7-9; CDR3: CATRSYNEQFF; DNA: TGTGCCACCAGGAGTTACAATGAGCAGTTCTTC
size: -; D: TRBD2; J: TRBJ2-7; V: TRBV5-1; CDR3: CASSLGLAEGPYEQYF; DNA: TGCGCCAGCAGCTTGGGACTAGCGGAGGGACCCTACGAGCAGTACTTC
size: -; D: -; J: TRBJ2-5; V: TRBV7-6; CDR3: CASSLEVRGVGETQYF; DNA: TGTGCCAGCAGCTTAGAGGTTCGGGGTGTAGGGGAGACCCAGTACTTC
size: -; D: TRBD1; J: TRBJ1-4; V: TRBV28; CDR3: CASLQGNGEKLFF; DNA: TGTGCCAGCCTACAGGGGAATGGGGAAAAACTGTTTTTT
size: -; D: -; J: TRBJ2-1; V: TRBV5-1; CDR3: CASSLTGPSGVFSSYNEQFF; DNA: TGCGCCAGCAGCTTGACAGGTCCTTCGGGCGTTTTCAGCTCCTACAATGAGCAGTTCTTC
size: -; D: -; J: TRBJ2-5; V: TRBV29-1; CDR3: CSGGEETQYF; DNA: TGCAGCGGAGGTGAGGAGACCCAGTACTTC
size: -; D: -; J: TRBJ2-5; V: TRBV10-3; CDR3: CATQPRGGETQYF; DNA: TGTGCCACCCAGCCCCGGGGTGGAGAGACCCAGTACTTC
size: -; D: -; J: TRBJ1-5; V: TRBV6-5; CDR3: CASSAGEGNNQPQHF; DNA: TGTGCCAGCAGCGCGGGGGAGGGTAACAATCAGCCCCAGCATTTT
size: -; D: -; J: TRBJ2-6; V: TRBV6-4; CDR3: CASSDRNGANVLTF; DNA: TGTGCCAGCAGTGATCGTAATGGGGCCAACGTCCTGACTTTC
size: few; D: -; J: TRBJ2-7; V: TRBV2; CDR3: CASSPSFSYEQYF; DNA: TGTGCCAGCAGTCCTAGTTTTTCCTACGAGCAGTACTTC
size: -; D: TRBD2; J: TRBJ2-1; V: TRBV7-2; CDR3: CASSYDSGAGSYNEQFF; DNA: TGTGCCAGCAGCTACGATAGCGGGGCGGGCTCCTACAATGAGCAGTTCTTC
size: -; D: -; J: TRBJ1-1; V: TRBV6-1; CDR3: CASSVEGNTEAFF; DNA: TGTGCCAGCAGTGTGGAGGGGAACACTGAAGCTTTCTTT
size: -; D: TRBD1; J: TRBJ1-2; V: TRBV5-4; CDR3: CASSWAAGTGIYGYTF; DNA: TGTGCCAGCAGCTGGGCAGCCGGGACAGGGATCTATGGCTACACCTTC
size: -; D: TRBD2; J: TRBJ2-7; V: TRBV18; CDR3: CASSPPSSGSSYEQYF; DNA: TGTGCCAGCTCACCACCGTCGAGCGGGAGCTCCTACGAGCAGTACTTC
size: -; D: -; J: TRBJ1-1; V: TRBV2; CDR3: CASSEGGGNTEAFF; DNA: TGTGCCAGCAGTGAAGGGGGGGGGAACACTGAAGCTTTCTTT
size: once; D: TRBD2; J: TRBJ2-3; V: TRBV9; CDR3: CASSVIAGDTDTQYF; DNA: TGTGCCAGCAGCGTTATAGCGGGAGACACAGATACGCAGTATTTT
size: -; D: TRBD2; J: TRBJ2-5; V: TRBV18; CDR3: CASSPPGGAQYF; DNA: TGTGCCAGCTCACCACCTGGGGGGGCCCAGTACTTC
size: -; D: -; J: TRBJ2-7; V: TRBV4-2; CDR3: CASSQDMLAYEQYF; DNA: TGTGCCAGCAGCCAAGATATGCTAGCCTACGAGCAGTACTTC
size: -; D: TRBD1; J: TRBJ1-4; V: TRBV6-1; CDR3: CASSGDRANEKLFF; DNA: TGTGCCAGCAGTGGGGACAGGGCGAATGAAAAACTGTTTTTT
size: -; D: -; J: TRBJ2-1; V: TRBV5-6; CDR3: CASSLPGNPNEQFF; DNA: TGTGCCAGCAGCTTGCCGGGGAACCCGAATGAGCAGTTCTTC
size: -; D: -; J: TRBJ1-2; V: TRBV2; CDR3: CASSVTGMDGYTF; DNA: TGTGCCAGCAGTGTTACGGGAATGGATGGCTACACCTTC
size: -; D: -; J: TRBJ2-7; V: TRBV4-1; CDR3: CASSPRDIYEQYF; DNA: TGCGCCAGCAGCCCCCGCGACATCTACGAGCAGTACTTC
size: -; D: TRBD2; J: TRBJ2-1; V: TRBV9; CDR3: CASSGLTSGRMSEQFF; DNA: TGTGCCAGCAGCGGGCTGACTAGCGGGAGAATGAGTGAGCAGTTCTTC
size: -; D: TRBD2; J: TRBJ2-1; V: TRBV27; CDR3: CASSLLRSGSYNEQFF; DNA: TGTGCCAGCAGTTTACTCAGGAGCGGGAGCTACAATGAGCAGTTCTTC
size: few; D: TRBD1; J: TRBJ1-4; V: TRBV9; CDR3: CASSVGGGGIEKLFF; DNA: TGTGCCAGCAGCGTAGGTGGAGGGGGCATTGAAAAACTGTTTTTT
size: -; D: -; J: TRBJ2-1; V: TRBV5-1; CDR3: CASSPRGSSVNEQFF; DNA: TGCGCCAGCAGCCCCCGAGGGAGCAGTGTCAATGAGCAGTTCTTC
size: -; D: TRBD2; J: TRBJ2-7; V: TRBV6-5; CDR3: CASRLAGGIYEQYF; DNA: TGTGCCAGCAGATTAGCGGGAGGGATCTACGAGCAGTACTTC
size: -; D: TRBD1; J: TRBJ2-3; V: TRBV4-3; CDR3: CASSQGRDSITDTQYF; DNA: TGCGCCAGCAGCCAAGGACGGGACAGCATCACAGATACGCAGTATTTT
size: -; D: TRBD2; J: TRBJ2-1; V: TRBV7-3; CDR3: CASSLNLAGVVNEQFF; DNA: TGTGCCAGCAGCTTAAATCTAGCGGGAGTGGTCAATGAGCAGTTCTTC
size: -; D: -; J: TRBJ1-4; V: TRBV4-1; CDR3: CASSQEQLGENEKLFF; DNA: TGCGCCAGCAGCCAAGAACAGTTGGGCGAAAATGAAAAACTGTTTTTT
size: -; D: TRBD2; J: TRBJ2-2; V: TRBV9; CDR3: CASSVGEGPYGELFF; DNA: TGTGCCAGCAGCGTAGGGGAGGGGCCGTACGGGGAGCTGTTTTTT
size: -; D: TRBD2; J: TRBJ2-1; V: TRBV6-5; CDR3: CASSGGLAGYNEQFF; DNA: TGTGCCAGCAGTGGGGGACTAGCGGGCTACAATGAGCAGTTCTTC
size: -; D: TRBD1; J: TRBJ2-6; V: TRBV5-6; CDR3: CASSGTGEFGANVLTF; DNA: TGTGCCAGCAGCGGGACAGGGGAATTTGGGGCCAACGTCCTGACTTTC
size: -; D: -; J: TRBJ2-3; V: TRBV6-5; CDR3: CASNAGDHYTDTQYF; DNA: TGTGCCAGCAACGCAGGGGACCATTACACAGATACGCAGTATTTT
size: -; D: TRBD1; J: TRBJ2-1; V: TRBV11-3; CDR3: CASSLGGTGTGHNEQFF; DNA: TGTGCCAGCAGCTTAGGCGGGACAGGCACGGGGCACAATGAGCAGTTCTTC
size: -; D: -; J: TRBJ2-7; V: TRBV5-1; CDR3: CASSLGVLGGGSEQYF; DNA: TGCGCCAGCAGCTTGGGGGTGCTAGGAGGAGGCAGCGAGCAGTACTTC
size: -; D: TRBD1; J: TRBJ2-7; V: TRBV4-2; CDR3: CASSQVSGQGAWEQYF; DNA: TGTGCCAGCAGCCAAGTCAGTGGCCAGGGGGCGTGGGAGCAGTACTTC
size: -; D: TRBD1; J: TRBJ1-5; V: TRBV15; CDR3: CATSSQGAHQPQHF; DNA: TGTGCCACCAGCAGCCAGGGGGCCCATCAGCCCCAGCATTTT
size: -; D: TRBD1; J: TRBJ2-3; V: TRBV10-3; CDR3: CAIRTGGASEDTQYF; DNA: TGTGCCATCAGGACAGGGGGCGCATCTGAAGATACGCAGTATTTT
size: -; D: -; J: TRBJ2-5; V: TRBV6-1; CDR3: CAQRYYRTIQETQYF; DNA: TGTGCCCAGAGGTACTACAGGACCATACAAGAGACCCAGTACTTC
size: -; D: -; J: TRBJ2-2; V: TRBV7-8; CDR3: CASSLTGSKNTGELFF; DNA: TGTGCCAGCAGCTTAACAGGGTCTAAGAACACCGGGGAGCTGTTTTTT
size: -; D: TRBD1; J: TRBJ2-1; V: TRBV10-3; CDR3: CAISGLGTGSHEQFF; DNA: TGTGCCATCAGTGGTCTTGGGACAGGGTCCCATGAGCAGTTCTTC
size: -; D: -; J: TRBJ2-7; V: TRBV7-2; CDR3: CASSLVGVAYEQYF; DNA: TGTGCCAGCAGCTTAGTAGGGGTAGCCTACGAGCAGTACTTC
size: -; D: TRBD1; J: TRBJ2-7; V: TRBV2; CDR3: CASSPTGGFYEQYF; DNA: TGTGCCAGCAGCCCGACAGGGGGCTTTTACGAGCAGTACTTC
size: -; D: TRBD2; J: TRBJ2-7; V: TRBV5-1; CDR3: CASSLASGLYEQHF; DNA: TGCGCCAGCAGCTTGGCTAGCGGCCTCTACGAGCAGCACTTC
size: -; D: -; J: TRBJ2-3; V: TRBV19; CDR3: CASIGRDYTDTQYF; DNA: TGTGCCAGTATCGGTCGGGATTACACAGATACGCAGTATTTT
size: -; D: -; J: TRBJ2-7; V: TRBV5-8; CDR3: CASSLERHSYEQYF; DNA: TGTGCCAGCAGCTTGGAGAGACACTCCTACGAGCAGTACTTC